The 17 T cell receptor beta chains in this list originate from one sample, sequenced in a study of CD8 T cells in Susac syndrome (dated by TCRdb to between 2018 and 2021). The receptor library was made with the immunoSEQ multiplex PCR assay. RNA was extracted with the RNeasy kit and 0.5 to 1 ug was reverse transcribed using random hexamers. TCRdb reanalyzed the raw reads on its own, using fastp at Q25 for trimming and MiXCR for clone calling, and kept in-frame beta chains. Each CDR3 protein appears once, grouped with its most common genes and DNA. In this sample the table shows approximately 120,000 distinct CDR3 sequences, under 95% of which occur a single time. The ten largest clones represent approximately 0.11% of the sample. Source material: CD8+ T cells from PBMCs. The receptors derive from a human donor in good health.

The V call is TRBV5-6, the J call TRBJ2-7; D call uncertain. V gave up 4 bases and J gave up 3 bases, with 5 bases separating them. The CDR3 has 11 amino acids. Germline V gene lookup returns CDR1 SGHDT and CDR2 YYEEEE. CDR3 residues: CASSQSYEQYF. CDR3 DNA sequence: TGTGCCAGCAGCCAAAGCTACGAGCAGTACTTC.

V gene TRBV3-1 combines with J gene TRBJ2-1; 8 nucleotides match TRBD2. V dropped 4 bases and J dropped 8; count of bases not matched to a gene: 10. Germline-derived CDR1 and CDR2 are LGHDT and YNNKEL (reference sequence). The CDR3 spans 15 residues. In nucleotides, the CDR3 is TGTGCCAGCAGCCGTGGCGGGAGGTTCTGGGATGAGCAGTTCTTC. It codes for CASSRGGRFWDEQFF.

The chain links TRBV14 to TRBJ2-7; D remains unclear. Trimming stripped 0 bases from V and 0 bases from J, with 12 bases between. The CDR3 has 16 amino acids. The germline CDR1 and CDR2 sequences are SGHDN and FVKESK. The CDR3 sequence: CASSQDNRRSSYEQYF. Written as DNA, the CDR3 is TGTGCCAGCAGCCAAGATAACCGACGTAGCTCCTACGAGCAGTACTTC.

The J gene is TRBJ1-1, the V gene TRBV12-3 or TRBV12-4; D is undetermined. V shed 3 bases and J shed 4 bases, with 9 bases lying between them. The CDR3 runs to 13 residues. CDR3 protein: CASSLRVGTEAFF. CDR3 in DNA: TGTGCCAGCAGTTTGAGGGTGGGCACTGAAGCTTTCTTT.

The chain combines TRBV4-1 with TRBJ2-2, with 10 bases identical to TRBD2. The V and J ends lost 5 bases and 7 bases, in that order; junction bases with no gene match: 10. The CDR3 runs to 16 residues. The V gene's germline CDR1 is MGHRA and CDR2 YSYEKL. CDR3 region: CASSLRLAGEGGELFF. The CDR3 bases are TGCGCCAGCAGCTTGCGTCTAGCGGGAGAGGGCGGGGAGCTGTTTTTT.

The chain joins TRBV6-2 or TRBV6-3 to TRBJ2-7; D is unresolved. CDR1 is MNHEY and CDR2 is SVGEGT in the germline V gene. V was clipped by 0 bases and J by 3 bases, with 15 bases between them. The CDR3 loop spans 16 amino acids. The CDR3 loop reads CASSYSSQSVDYEQYF. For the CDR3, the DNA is TGTGCCAGCAGTTACTCGTCACAAAGCGTTGACTACGAGCAGTACTTC.

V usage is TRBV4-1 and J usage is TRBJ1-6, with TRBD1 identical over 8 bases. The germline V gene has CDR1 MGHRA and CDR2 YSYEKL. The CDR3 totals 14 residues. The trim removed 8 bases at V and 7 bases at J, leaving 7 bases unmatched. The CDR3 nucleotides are TGCGCCAGCGGAAACGACAGGGGCAATTCACCCCTCCACTTT. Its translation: CASGNDRGNSPLHF.

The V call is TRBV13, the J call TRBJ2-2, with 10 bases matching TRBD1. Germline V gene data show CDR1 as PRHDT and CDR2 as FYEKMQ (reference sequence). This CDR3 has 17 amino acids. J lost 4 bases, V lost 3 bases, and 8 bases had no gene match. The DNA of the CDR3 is TGTGCCAGCAGCTTTAAGACAGGGGGCGTCGTCACCGGGGAGCTGTTTTTT. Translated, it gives CASSFKTGGVVTGELFF.

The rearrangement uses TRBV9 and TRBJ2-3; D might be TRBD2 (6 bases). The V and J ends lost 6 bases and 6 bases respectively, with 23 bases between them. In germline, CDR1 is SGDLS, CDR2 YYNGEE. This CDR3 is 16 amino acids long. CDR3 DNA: TGTGCCAGCACCAAGTTCTTGGGCGGGGAATATGATACGCAGTATTTT. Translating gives CASTKFLGGEYDTQYF.

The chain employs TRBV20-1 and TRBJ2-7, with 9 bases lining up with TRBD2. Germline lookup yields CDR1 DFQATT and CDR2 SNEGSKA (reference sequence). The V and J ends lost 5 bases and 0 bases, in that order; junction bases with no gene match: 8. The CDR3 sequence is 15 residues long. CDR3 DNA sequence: TGCAGTGCTGAACTAGCGGGCAAGAGCTCCTACGAGCAGTACTTC. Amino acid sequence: CSAELAGKSSYEQYF.

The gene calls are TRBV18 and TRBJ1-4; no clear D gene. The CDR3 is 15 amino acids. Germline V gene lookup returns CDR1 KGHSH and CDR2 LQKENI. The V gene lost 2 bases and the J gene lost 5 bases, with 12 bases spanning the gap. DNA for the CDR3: TGTGCCAGCTCACCAGGATTATCTGACAATGAAAAACTGTTTTTT. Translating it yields CASSPGLSDNEKLFF.

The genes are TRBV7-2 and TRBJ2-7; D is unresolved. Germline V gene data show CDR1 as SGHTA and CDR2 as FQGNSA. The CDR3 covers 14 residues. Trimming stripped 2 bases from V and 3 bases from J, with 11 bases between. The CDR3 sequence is CASSLNVRFYEQYF. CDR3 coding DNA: TGTGCCAGCAGCTTAAATGTCCGGTTCTACGAGCAGTACTTC.

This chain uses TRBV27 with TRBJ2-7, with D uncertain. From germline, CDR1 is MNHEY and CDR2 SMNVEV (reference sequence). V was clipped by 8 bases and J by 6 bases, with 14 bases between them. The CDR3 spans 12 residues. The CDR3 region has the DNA TGTGCCAGCTACCCTACCCTGTCCGAGCAGTACTTC. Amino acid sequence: CASYPTLSEQYF.

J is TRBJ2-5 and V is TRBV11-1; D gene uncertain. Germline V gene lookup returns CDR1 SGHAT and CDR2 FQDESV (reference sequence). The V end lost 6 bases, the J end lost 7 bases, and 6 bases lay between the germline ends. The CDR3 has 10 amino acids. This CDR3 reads CASSSGTQYF. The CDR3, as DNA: TGTGCCAGCAGTTCCGGGACCCAGTACTTC.

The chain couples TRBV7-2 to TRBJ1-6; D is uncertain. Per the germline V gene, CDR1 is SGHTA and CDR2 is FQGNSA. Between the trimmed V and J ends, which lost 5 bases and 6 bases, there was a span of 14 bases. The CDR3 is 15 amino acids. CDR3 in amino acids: CASSRGLLSNSPLHF. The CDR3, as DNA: TGTGCCAGCAGCCGAGGGCTCCTGTCTAATTCACCCCTCCACTTT.

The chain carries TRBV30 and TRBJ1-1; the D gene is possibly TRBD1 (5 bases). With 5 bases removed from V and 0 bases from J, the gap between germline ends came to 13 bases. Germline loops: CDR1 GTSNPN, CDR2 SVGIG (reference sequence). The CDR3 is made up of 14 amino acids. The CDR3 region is CAWSPGLMNTEAFF. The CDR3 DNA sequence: TGTGCCTGGTCCCCAGGGCTAATGAACACTGAAGCTTTCTTT. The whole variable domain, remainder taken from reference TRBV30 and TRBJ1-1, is SQTIHQWPATLVQPVGSPLSLECTVEGTSNPNLYWYRQAAGRGLQLLFYSVGIGQISSEVPQNLSASRPQDRQFILSSKKLLLSDSGFYLCAWSPGLMNTEAFFGQGTRLTVV.

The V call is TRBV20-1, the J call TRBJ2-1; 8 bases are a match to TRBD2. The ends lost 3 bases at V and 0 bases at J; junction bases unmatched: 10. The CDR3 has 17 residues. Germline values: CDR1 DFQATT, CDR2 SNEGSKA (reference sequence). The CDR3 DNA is TGCAGTGCTAGCGGGAGGGGGAAACGGAGCTCCTACAATGAGCAGTTCTTC. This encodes CSASGRGKRSSYNEQFF.